Below are 18 T cell receptor beta chains sequenced from a single sample in a study of preoperative IRX-2 immunotherapy in early breast cancer (dated by TCRdb to the late 2010s). Library creation used the immunoSEQ multiplex PCR assay. Here the immuneACCESS table is served through TCRdb, limited to in-frame sequences with V and J called. Missing clones are a known gap in these copies; in checked studies unresolved V genes cover under half, and the rest lacks a known reason. This sample is represented by tens of thousands of clones; nearly 90% of them were singletons. 1.6% of the sample lies in the top ten. Sample treatment or condition, as interpreted from the label and publication: preoperative locoregional IRX-2 cytokine immunotherapy. Specimen: tumor tissue, collected after IRX-2 immunotherapy. All receptors derive from a human donor with breast cancer.

This clone appeared once. J is TRBJ2-5 and V is TRBV11-3, with TRBD2 matching over 8 bases. CDR3 size: 17 residues. The germline V gene encodes CDR1 SGHNT and CDR2 YENEEA. The ends lost 2 bases at V and 5 bases at J; junction bases unmatched: 13. The CDR3, as DNA: TGTGCCAGCAGCTTAAGGTCTTCGGGAGGGCAATCGGAGACCCAGTACTTC. It is translated as CASSLRSSGGQSETQYF.

This chain connects TRBV30 to TRBJ2-1, with 11 nucleotides matching TRBD2. Per the germline V gene, CDR1 is GTSNPN and CDR2 is SVGIG (reference sequence). The CDR3 sequence is 17 residues long. V lost 0 bases to trimming and J lost 5 bases; unmatched junction nucleotides: 9. The CDR3 is CAWSVDISGRANNEQFF. CDR3 DNA sequence: TGTGCCTGGAGTGTCGACATTAGCGGGAGGGCCAACAATGAGCAGTTCTTC.

The chain couples TRBV28 to TRBJ1-2; the match to TRBD1 covers 7 bases. The CDR3 is 13 residues long. Germline V lookup: CDR1 MDHEN, CDR2 SYDVKM. The ends lost 6 bases at V and 8 bases at J; junction bases unmatched: 9. CDR3 region: CASRKDRVRGYTF. In DNA form, the CDR3 reads TGTGCCAGCAGAAAAGACAGGGTCCGGGGCTACACCTTC.

This chain connects TRBV29-1 to TRBJ1-5; D call uncertain. V was cut by 6 bases and J by 2 bases, with 17 bases left in between. CDR3 size: 15 residues. CDR1 is SQVTM and CDR2 is ANQGSEA in the germline V gene. The CDR3 DNA sequence: TGCAGCGTAGCCGACGGCTTTCTGGGCAATCAGCCCCAGCATTTT. Protein product: CSVADGFLGNQPQHF.

The chain joins TRBV11-3 to TRBJ2-3; D ambiguous. Germline loops: CDR1 SGHNT, CDR2 YENEEA. Trimming pared 1 base from V and 1 base from J, leaving 12 bases between. The CDR3 runs to 16 residues. CDR3 sequence (DNA): TGTGCCAGCAGCTTAGTAGGGCGGTACCGCACAGATACGCAGTATTTT. As protein: CASSLVGRYRTDTQYF.

This clone was seen only a few times. The CDR3 nucleotides are TGTGCCAGCAGCCAAAGGACGTCGGGCCTTATTGGCTACACCTTC. It encodes CASSQRTSGLIGYTF. The genes are TRBV11-3 and TRBJ1-2; D is unclear. With 5 bases removed from V and 7 bases from J, the gap between germline ends came to 20 bases. From germline, CDR1 is SGHNT and CDR2 YENEEA. This CDR3 comprises 15 residues.

This clone was picked up one time. The V gene is TRBV6-8, the J gene TRBJ1-2; 7 positions match TRBD1. Trimming cost V 6 bases and J 4 bases; bases outside gene matches: 5. Germline loops: CDR1 MNHGY, CDR2 SAAAGT. This CDR3 spans 13 amino acids. CDR3 in amino acids: CASSLQGTYGYTF. The DNA for the CDR3 is TGTGCCAGCAGCCTACAGGGGACCTATGGCTACACCTTC.

The chain links TRBV19 to TRBJ1-4; D is possibly TRBD1 (5 bases). The V gene lost 3 bases and the J gene lost 7 bases, with 12 bases spanning the gap. The CDR3 has 14 residues. In germline, CDR1 is LNHDA, CDR2 SQIVND (reference sequence). CDR3 nucleotides: TGTGCCAGTAGTATCCAGGGAACGGGTGAAAAACTGTTTTTT. This codes for CASSIQGTGEKLFF.

This clone came up once. The genes are TRBV6-8 and TRBJ2-5; possible D gene TRBD1, 5 bases. The germline V gene encodes CDR1 MNHGY and CDR2 SAAAGT. There are 15 residues in the CDR3. Trimming took 0 bases from V and 1 from J, leaving 9 bases between them. The CDR3 DNA sequence: TGTGCCAGCAGTTACTCCCGGACACTCCAAGAGACCCAGTACTTC. This translates into CASSYSRTLQETQYF.

This sequence joins TRBV30 and TRBJ1-1, with D maybe TRBD1 (5 bases). There are 13 residues in the CDR3. The germline V and J ends were trimmed by 2 bases and 7 bases, with 14 bases remaining between them. The germline CDR1 and CDR2 sequences are GTSNPN and SVGIG (reference sequence). The CDR3 sequence: CAWSRAGLGEAFF. In DNA form, the CDR3 reads TGTGCCTGGAGTCGGGCAGGGTTGGGTGAAGCTTTCTTT.

This rearrangement joins TRBV6-8 to TRBJ1-2; D remains unclear. CDR1 and CDR2 (germline): MNHGY, SAAAGT. CDR3 length: 13 amino acids. Trimming cost V 7 bases and J 5 bases, with 14 bases left between them. In DNA, the CDR3 is TGTGCCAGCATGGAGACTTCGGGGTATGGCTACACCTTC. Encoded protein: CASMETSGYGYTF.

The chain combines TRBV7-1 with TRBJ1-4; D call uncertain. TRBV7-1 is an ORF; its function is uncertain. Trimming removed 4 bases from V and 5 bases from J, with 11 bases in between. The CDR3 spans 14 residues. CDR3 protein: CASSFRESNEKLFF. In DNA form, the CDR3 reads TGTGCCAGCAGCTTTAGGGAGTCGAATGAAAAACTGTTTTTT.

This clone showed up just once. The rearrangement uses TRBV19 and TRBJ2-3; TRBD1 is a possible D gene (5 bases). Germline values: CDR1 LNHDA, CDR2 SQIVND (reference sequence). The CDR3 is made up of 13 amino acids. V lost 6 bases and J 2 bases, leaving 9 bases between the germline ends. CDR3 nucleotides: TGTGCCAGTAGGATGACAGCCACAGATACGCAGTATTTT. Amino acids: CASRMTATDTQYF.

The CDR3 sequence is CASSFMSESFGELFF. CDR3 nucleotides: TGCGCCAGCAGCTTCATGTCAGAGTCATTCGGGGAGCTGTTTTTT. The chain combines TRBV5-1 with TRBJ2-2; D gene uncertain. The length of the CDR3 is 15 residues. V was cut by 2 bases and J by 7 bases, with 15 bases left in between. Germline assignment: CDR1 SGHRS and CDR2 YFSETQ.

The rearrangement joins TRBV5-1 to TRBJ1-1, with D tentatively TRBD1 (6 bases). Trimming cost V 2 bases and J 2 bases, with 25 bases left between them. CDR3 size: 19 residues. Germline V CDR1 and CDR2: SGHRS, YFSETQ. Written as DNA, the CDR3 is TGCGCCAGCAGCTTCTACCCCGGGGGGCAGATTGGTTTAAACACTGAAGCTTTCTTT. Translation: CASSFYPGGQIGLNTEAFF.

The chain couples TRBV23-1 to TRBJ2-7; D unresolved. TRBV23-1 is placed among ORFs of uncertain function. Trimming took 6 bases from V and 5 from J, leaving 14 bases between them. The CDR3 consists of 13 residues. CDR3 loop: CASSKWTEHEQYF. CDR3 nucleotide sequence: TGCGCCAGCAGCAAATGGACGGAGCACGAGCAGTACTTC.

The count of this clone is one. The rearrangement uses TRBV7-1 and TRBJ1-3; possibly TRBD1 for D (5 bases). TRBV7-1 qualifies as an ORF whose function is uncertain. The CDR3 length is 13 residues. V was shortened by 5 bases and J by 11 bases, with 16 bases between the two germline ends. The CDR3, as DNA: TGTGCCAGCAGCCTCGGGACTCTCAGCGCCATATATTTT. Protein sequence: CASSLGTLSAIYF.

The J gene is TRBJ2-7, the V gene TRBV10-1, with D possibly TRBD1 on 6 matching bases. Germline CDR1 WNHNN, CDR2 SYGVQD (reference sequence). The CDR3 length is 15 residues. The V end lost 6 bases, the J end lost 5 bases, and 20 bases lay between the germline ends. The DNA for the CDR3 is TGCGCCAGCAGGAAACGGTTCAGGGGCAGGAACGAGCAGTACGTC. Protein product: CASRKRFRGRNEQYV.